This T cell receptor beta chain appears in the sequencing data of a study of CD8 T cells in Susac syndrome. V lost 6 bases and J 6 bases, leaving 17 bases between the germline ends. The CDR3 contains 14 residues. Per the germline V gene, CDR1 is MNHEY and CDR2 is SVGAGI. When the RNA was reverse transcribed, random hexamers were used with an input of roughly 0.5 to 1 ug. Amplification of TCR beta CDR3 across 54 Vbeta and 13 Jbeta was performed with immunoSEQ multiplex PCR. TCRdb re-derived calls from the immunoSEQ multiplex PCR reads in MiXCR, one entry per CDR3 protein. Found here are about 120,000 distinct CDR3 sequences, around 92% of them singletons; the top ten hold roughly 0.12%.

This clonotype originated in a human donor in good health. The J gene is TRBJ1-1, the V gene TRBV6-5, with D hard to call. Specimen: CD8+ T cells from PBMCs. This CDR3 reads CASRDRRVPAEAFF. CDR3 in DNA: TGTGCCAGCAGGGACCGAAGGGTCCCAGCTGAAGCTTTCTTT.